A single sample is the source of the 29 T cell receptor beta chains below, sequenced in a study of cytomegalovirus exposure and HLA in healthy donors. PCR primers comprised 60 Vbeta and 13 Jbeta primers. Clones were sequenced by immunoSEQ multiplex PCR, and TCRdb holds only the in-frame ones, with some missing. The sample shows about 150,000 clones, approximately 80% of them seen only once. The sequenced sample was PBMCs. The receptor set was obtained from a male donor in good health and CMV-seronegative.

This sequence joins TRBV5-6 and TRBJ2-7; D ambiguous. The CDR3 has 14 residues. Trimming removed 0 bases from V and 3 bases from J, with 10 bases in between. Germline CDR1 is SGHDT and CDR2 is YYEEEE. The CDR3 sequence is CASSLAPGLYEQYF. CDR3 bases: TGTGCCAGCAGCTTGGCCCCAGGTCTCTACGAGCAGTACTTC.

This sequence joins TRBV30 and TRBJ1-1; D is unresolved. The ends were cut back, 0 bases at V and 5 bases at J, with 13 bases in the middle. Germline assignment: CDR1 GTSNPN and CDR2 SVGIG (reference sequence). This CDR3 has 14 amino acids. The CDR3 sequence: CAWSVGGGRTEAFF. The DNA of the CDR3 is TGTGCCTGGAGTGTAGGAGGTGGGAGGACTGAAGCTTTCTTT.

Here the CDR3 reads CASRLISGNTIYF. CDR3 nucleotide sequence: TGTGCCAGTCGACTGATCTCTGGAAACACCATATATTTT. The rearrangement joins TRBV19 to TRBJ1-3; D remains ambiguous. CDR3 length: 13 residues. Between the trimmed V and J ends, which lost 8 bases and 0 bases, there was a span of 8 bases. Germline CDR1 and CDR2: LNHDA and SQIVND (reference sequence). Variable domain in full (rest from reference TRBV19 and TRBJ1-3): DGGITQSPKYLFRKEGQNVTLSCEQNLNHDAMYWYRQDPGQGLRLIYYSQIVNDFQKGDIAEGYSVSREKKESFPLTVTSAQKNPTAFYLCASRLISGNTIYFGEGSWLTVV.

This rearrangement joins TRBV29-1 to TRBJ2-1; 8 nucleotides match TRBD2. The V gene's germline CDR1 is SQVTM and CDR2 ANQGSEA. CDR3 size: 13 residues. The junction had 6 bases not matched to a gene; V was cut back by 3 bases and J by 8 bases. CDR3 bases: TGCAGCGTTGATCCAGCGGGAGCAGATGAGCAGTTCTTC. It is translated as CSVDPAGADEQFF.

The CDR3 here is CASSTEQGMNTGELFF. In DNA, the CDR3 is TGTGCCAGCAGCACCGAACAGGGAATGAACACCGGGGAGCTGTTTTTT. V and J are TRBV7-9 and TRBJ2-2; a possible D gene is TRBD1 (6 bases). The CDR3 has 16 residues. The V end lost 5 bases, the J end lost 1 base, and 14 bases lay between the germline ends. The germline V gene encodes CDR1 SEHNR and CDR2 FQNEAQ (reference sequence).

CDR3 protein: CASSLDQRGSEQFF. CDR3 coding DNA: TGCGCCAGCAGCTTGGATCAGCGGGGTAGTGAGCAGTTCTTC. The chain uses TRBV5-1 and TRBJ2-1, with TRBD2 matching 7 bases. The junction had 6 bases not matched to a gene; V was cut back by 0 bases and J by 9 bases. The germline CDR1 and CDR2 sequences are SGHRS and YFSETQ. CDR3 length: 14 amino acids.

The V gene is TRBV7-9, the J gene TRBJ1-2; no reliable D call. CDR3 size: 16 residues. Germline V lookup: CDR1 SEHNR, CDR2 FQNEAQ (reference sequence). Between the trimmed V and J ends, which lost 1 base and 1 base, there was a span of 13 bases. This CDR3 reads CASSLDSTRINYGYTF. DNA for the CDR3: TGTGCCAGCAGCTTAGACAGCACCCGAATTAACTATGGCTACACCTTC.

The chain carries TRBV27 and TRBJ2-7; 13 nucleotides agree with TRBD2. CDR1 MNHEY and CDR2 SMNVEV come from the germline V gene (reference sequence). There are 16 residues in the CDR3. Unmatched junction bases numbered 10, after V lost 6 bases and J lost 5 bases. Written as DNA, the CDR3 is TGTGCCAGCAGACGAATTGGGACTAGCGGGACCCACGAGCAGTACTTC. Translation gives CASRRIGTSGTHEQYF.

This clone has a single count. The chain carries TRBV27 and TRBJ1-6, with D unclear. The CDR3 runs 15 residues. V gave up 6 bases and J gave up 0 bases, with 9 bases separating them. The germline CDR1 and CDR2 sequences are MNHEY and SMNVEV (reference sequence). The CDR3 sequence: CASRHISSYNSPLHF. In DNA, the CDR3 is TGTGCCAGCAGGCACATAAGCTCCTATAATTCACCCCTCCACTTT.

The J gene is TRBJ2-7, the V gene TRBV4-1; TRBD2 might be the D (5 bases). Per germline, CDR1 MGHRA and CDR2 YSYEKL. Trimming removed 2 bases at V and 3 bases at J, with 14 bases between. The CDR3 has 15 residues. DNA for the CDR3: TGCGCCAGCAGCCAAACTAGAGACTCTCACTACGAGCAGTACTTC. This translates into CASSQTRDSHYEQYF.

This rearrangement joins TRBV28 to TRBJ2-7; 12 bases fit TRBD1. Germline assignment: CDR1 MDHEN and CDR2 SYDVKM. V gave up 7 bases and J gave up 2 bases; unmatched junction bases: 6. CDR3 size: 15 residues. The CDR3 loop is CASTPGQGATYEQYF. CDR3 DNA: TGTGCCAGCACGCCGGGACAGGGGGCTACCTACGAGCAGTACTTC.

The chain is built from TRBV27 and TRBJ1-1; D is perhaps TRBD1 (5 bases). The CDR3 spans 17 residues. V was trimmed by 2 bases and J by 0 bases, leaving 16 bases between them. Germline V gene sequence: CDR1 MNHEY, CDR2 SMNVEV (reference sequence). The CDR3 sequence: CASSLGGLREMNTEAFF. DNA for the CDR3: TGTGCCAGCAGTTTAGGGGGGTTAAGGGAGATGAACACTGAAGCTTTCTTT.

J is TRBJ2-1 and V is TRBV5-1; 10 bases agree with TRBD2. Germline CDR1 and CDR2: SGHRS and YFSETQ. After removal of 5 bases from V and 7 bases from J, the junction contained 12 bases not matched to a gene. CDR3 size: 16 residues. The CDR3 nucleotides are TGCGCCAGCAGTATCAGCGGGGGGGCCCACCCTAATGAGCAGTTCTTC. Translation gives CASSISGGAHPNEQFF.

V is TRBV6-1 and J is TRBJ1-2, with a possible D match to TRBD1 (5 bases). There are 13 residues in the CDR3. Trimming pared 6 bases from V and 7 bases from J, leaving 15 bases between. CDR1 is MNHNS and CDR2 is SASEGT in the germline V gene. CDR3 protein: CASRTAGPGGYTF. The CDR3 DNA is TGTGCCAGCAGGACAGCAGGGCCCGGTGGCTACACCTTC.

This clone was detected a few times. This chain joins TRBV5-5 and TRBJ2-5, with D possibly TRBD1 on 5 matching bases. CDR1 and CDR2 from the germline V gene are SGHKS and YYEKEE (reference sequence). The CDR3 is made up of 15 amino acids. Trimming removed 2 bases from V and 1 base from J, with 12 bases in between. The CDR3 loop is CASSFSRVAQETQYF. For the CDR3, the DNA is TGTGCCAGCAGCTTTAGCAGGGTGGCCCAAGAGACCCAGTACTTC.

V and J are TRBV28 and TRBJ2-3; D is undetermined. The CDR3 has 15 amino acids. The germline CDR1 and CDR2 sequences are MDHEN and SYDVKM. The V end was cut by 1 base, the J end by 1 base, with 9 bases between. CDR3: CASSLSGSRTDTQYF. The CDR3 region has the DNA TGTGCCAGCAGTTTATCCGGGTCCCGCACAGATACGCAGTATTTT.

The J gene is TRBJ1-2, the V gene TRBV7-2; a possible D gene is TRBD1 (5 bases). Germline lookup yields CDR1 SGHTA and CDR2 FQGNSA. Between the trimmed V and J ends, which lost 5 bases and 3 bases, there was a span of 10 bases. This CDR3 is 13 amino acids long. The CDR3 loop reads CASSPEQDYGYTF. The CDR3 nucleotides are TGTGCCAGCAGCCCCGAACAGGACTATGGCTACACCTTC.

The chain joins TRBV9 to TRBJ2-1; 11 bases map to TRBD1. The germline CDR1 and CDR2 sequences are SGDLS and YYNGEE. CDR3 length: 17 amino acids. The ends lost 2 bases at V and 8 bases at J; junction bases unmatched: 12. The CDR3, as DNA: TGTGCCAGCAGCGTCCGGGACAGGGGGGCAGGTTTCGATGAGCAGTTCTTC. It is translated as CASSVRDRGAGFDEQFF.

This chain links TRBV28 with TRBJ1-1; 7 bases align to TRBD1. V trimming: 4 bases; J trimming: 1 base; junction bases outside the gene matches: 9. CDR1 and CDR2 from the germline V gene are MDHEN and SYDVKM. The CDR3 is made up of 16 amino acids. The CDR3, as DNA: TGTGCCAGCAGTTCCTCATACAGGGGATGGAACACTGAAGCTTTCTTT. Residues: CASSSSYRGWNTEAFF. The variable domain in full, completed from reference TRBV28 and TRBJ1-1, reads DVKVTQSSRYLVKRTGEKVFLECVQDMDHENMFWYRQDPGLGLRLIYFSYDVKMKEKGDIPEGYSVSREKKERFSLILESASTNQTSMYLCASSSSYRGWNTEAFFGQGTRLTVV.

J is TRBJ2-1 and V is TRBV7-9; D possibly corresponds to TRBD2 (6 bases). This CDR3 is 14 amino acids long. Germline CDR1 is SEHNR and CDR2 is FQNEAQ (reference sequence). V shed 6 bases and J shed 2 bases, with 11 bases lying between them. CDR3 protein: CASRAGGTYNEQFF. The DNA for the CDR3 is TGTGCCAGCAGGGCGGGCGGGACCTACAATGAGCAGTTCTTC.

The CDR3 DNA is TGTGCCAGCAGAACTAGCGGGGGGGCAGATACGCAGTATTTT. It translates to CASRTSGGADTQYF. J is TRBJ2-3 and V is TRBV6-1; TRBD2 matches at 13 bases. This CDR3 is built from 14 residues. The germline gives CDR1 MNHNS, CDR2 SASEGT. V trimming: 6 bases; J trimming: 4 bases; junction bases outside the gene matches: 1.

The chain has TRBV4-3 and TRBJ2-1; 16 bases align to TRBD2. In germline, CDR1 is LGHNA, CDR2 YSLEER. J gave up 5 bases and V 4 bases, and 17 bases lay outside the gene matches. This CDR3 is 21 amino acids long. The CDR3 nucleotides are TGCGCCAGCAGCCGGAGGATCTCCGGGACTAGCGGGAGGGCCAGTAACAATGAGCAGTTCTTC. The encoded protein is CASSRRISGTSGRASNNEQFF.

V is TRBV6-6 and J is TRBJ2-7; TRBD1 agrees at 10 bases. Germline-derived CDR1 and CDR2 are MNHNY and SVGAGI (reference sequence). Losses at the gene ends were 5 bases for V and 3 bases for J; bases not matched to a gene: 7. The CDR3 loop spans 15 amino acids. The CDR3 bases are TGTGCCAGCAGTGCCTGGGACAGGGGTCTCTACGAGCAGTACTTC. Its translation: CASSAWDRGLYEQYF.

Comments on this clone: At one of its ends the junction is not consistent with the germline gene, which may arise from a read error. The gene calls are TRBV7-9 and TRBJ1-2, with TRBD1 identical over 8 bases. The CDR3 is 14 amino acids. CDR1 is SEHNR, CDR2 FQNEAQ, per germline (reference sequence). The CDR3 sequence: CSSTPGQASYGYTF. DNA of the CDR3: TGTTCCAGCACCCCGGGACAGGCTTCTTATGGCTACACCTTC.

The chain has TRBV2 and TRBJ2-7; D gene unclear. The CDR3 contains 12 residues. V was clipped by 2 bases and J by 6 bases, with 8 bases between them. Germline V gene lookup returns CDR1 SNHLY and CDR2 FYNNEI. The CDR3 DNA reads as TGTGCCAGCAGTGAATTCCTCTTCGAGCAGTACTTC. Translating it yields CASSEFLFEQYF. Drawing the rest from reference TRBV2 and TRBJ2-7, the complete variable domain is EPEVTQTPSHQVTQMGQEVILRCVPISNHLYFYWYRQILGQKVEFLVSFYNNEISEKSEIFDDQFSVERPDGSNFTLKIRSTKLEDSAMYFCASSEFLFEQYFGPGTRLTVT.

V gene TRBV7-2 combines with J gene TRBJ2-5, with D possibly matching TRBD1 (6 bases). CDR1 and CDR2 (germline): SGHTA, FQGNSA. This CDR3 contains 14 residues. V shed 5 bases and J shed 1 base, with 11 bases lying between them. The CDR3 protein is CASSPRDIQETQYF. The CDR3 nucleotides read TGTGCCAGCAGCCCTCGGGACATCCAAGAGACCCAGTACTTC. The whole variable domain, remainder taken from reference TRBV7-2 and TRBJ2-5, is GAGVSQSPSNKVTEKGKDVELRCDPISGHTALYWYRQSLGQGLEFLIYFQGNSAPDKSGLPSDRFSAERTGGSVSTLTIQRTQQEDSAVYLCASSPRDIQETQYFGPGTRLLVL.

This chain joins TRBV14 and TRBJ2-5; TRBD1 is a possible D gene (8 bases). The length of the CDR3 is 19 residues. CDR1 SGHDN and CDR2 FVKESK come from the germline V gene. V lost 4 bases and J lost 4, with 28 bases in between. CDR3: CASSRQGKRGNFVGETQYF. CDR3 nucleotide sequence: TGTGCCAGCAGCCGACAGGGGAAGCGGGGCAATTTCGTGGGAGAGACCCAGTACTTC.

This sequence joins TRBV5-4 and TRBJ2-7; 15 bases are shared with TRBD2. This CDR3 has 16 residues. V shed 3 bases and J 6 bases; nucleotides not matched to a gene: 7. The germline CDR1 and CDR2 sequences are SGHNT and YYREEE (reference sequence). The chain's CDR3 is CASSSGGTSGGREQYF. The CDR3 DNA reads TGTGCCAGCAGCTCAGGAGGGACTAGCGGGGGGCGCGAGCAGTACTTC.

The chain recombines TRBV7-9 with TRBJ1-2; D is unclear. The germline gives CDR1 SEHNR, CDR2 FQNEAQ (reference sequence). CDR3 size: 13 residues. V lost 5 bases to trimming and J lost 4 bases, with 11 bases between them. The CDR3 DNA sequence: TGTGCCAGCAGCCCCGGGGTTTTCTATGGCTACACCTTC. Encoded protein: CASSPGVFYGYTF.